The 20 T cell receptor beta chains below were found in one sample sequenced in a study of human CD8 memory T cell subsets. Libraries of TCR beta chains were produced by 5' RACE (UMI-labeled). TCRdb re-called the 5' RACE reads; one entry per CDR3 protein, DNA not given. The clone table shows approximately 10,000 distinct CDR3 sequences, with the ten largest holding 8.5% to 10%. The sequenced sample was CD8+ stem-like memory T cells (TSCM and TCM) sorted from PBMCs. The subset was: stem-like memory CD8 T cells (TSTEM), CCR7+ PD-1- TIGIT-. The receptor set was obtained from a human donor in good health.

V and J are TRBV20-1 and TRBJ2-7; TCRdb lists TRBD2, though no DNA is available to test this call. The CDR3 spans 14 residues. Germline V gene data show CDR1 as DFQATT and CDR2 as SNEGSKA (reference sequence). CDR3 protein: CSASEGLAAYEQYF.

The chain recombines TRBV6-2 or TRBV6-3 with TRBJ2-7; as DNA is missing, the TRBD1 call by TCRdb cannot be tested. Germline V gives CDR1 MNHEY, CDR2 SVGEGT. The CDR3 covers 13 residues. The CDR3 region is CATPQLVDYEQYF.

Considering frequency, this clonotype is medium-sized. The genes are TRBV6-2 or TRBV6-3 and TRBJ2-7; TCRdb proposes TRBD2, but this gene call is untestable without DNA. The CDR3 loop spans 14 amino acids. Germline V gene sequence: CDR1 MNHEY, CDR2 SVGEGT. This CDR3 reads CASSSLEGPGEQYF.

This chain links TRBV11-1 with TRBJ1-6. CDR1 and CDR2 from the germline V gene are SGHAT and FQDESV (reference sequence). The CDR3 sequence is 13 residues long. The CDR3 reads CASSFARNSPLHF.

The chain links TRBV7-6 to TRBJ2-1; TCRdb names TRBD1, which stays unverified in the absence of DNA. Germline values: CDR1 SGHVS, CDR2 FNYEAQ. The CDR3 is 15 residues long. The CDR3 loop reads CASSLAPRGDNEQFF.

The chain couples TRBV4-3 to TRBJ2-7; TCRdb's D call, TRBD1, is unchecked because there is no DNA. This CDR3 contains 15 residues. Germline V gene data show CDR1 as LGHNA and CDR2 as YSLEER. The CDR3 sequence is CASSQEDTNLYEQYF.

The J gene is TRBJ2-7, the V gene TRBV4-2; TCRdb lists TRBD2, though no DNA is available to test this call. Germline assignment: CDR1 LGHNA and CDR2 YNFKEQ. The CDR3 runs to 16 residues. The CDR3 sequence: CASSPGAGGAPYEQYF.

The chain couples TRBV4-2 to TRBJ2-5; absent DNA, TCRdb's TRBD1 call cannot be checked. The length of the CDR3 is 13 residues. Germline CDR1 is LGHNA and CDR2 is YNFKEQ. This chain's CDR3 is CASSQGQGETQYF.

The rearrangement links TRBV20-1 to TRBJ2-7; the TRBD2 assignment by TCRdb is unverifiable without DNA. The CDR3 sequence is 16 residues long. Germline lookup yields CDR1 DFQATT and CDR2 SNEGSKA (reference sequence). The CDR3 region is CSASSNRGRANYEQYF.

V is TRBV12-3 or TRBV12-4 and J is TRBJ2-3; the TCRdb call, TRBD2, lacks DNA for checking. The CDR3 sequence is 18 residues long. This CDR3 is CASSPGTSGDPSTDTQYF.

V is TRBV6-2 or TRBV6-3 and J is TRBJ2-7; TCRdb indicates TRBD1, and absent DNA this call remains unverified. Germline lookup yields CDR1 MNHEY and CDR2 SVGEGT. The CDR3 is 15 amino acids. The CDR3 here is CASNRGPTHLYEQYF.

V gene TRBV7-6 combines with J gene TRBJ2-7; TCRdb's assignment of TRBD2 cannot be checked, as there is no DNA. This CDR3 comprises 18 residues. Germline V gene lookup returns CDR1 SGHVS and CDR2 FNYEAQ. The CDR3 region is CASSLEWAETSGDYEQYF.

The V call is TRBV5-1, the J call TRBJ2-7; TCRdb calls TRBD2, which cannot be checked without DNA. This CDR3 region has 16 residues. Germline V gene data show CDR1 as SGHRS and CDR2 as YFSETQ. CDR3 sequence: CASSLATSGGIYEQYF.

The chain uses TRBV19 and TRBJ2-1; TCRdb lists TRBD1, though no DNA is available to test this call. Germline V gene data show CDR1 as LNHDA and CDR2 as SQIVND (reference sequence). There are 15 residues in the CDR3. The CDR3 protein is CASSVLAGTHHEQFF.

This clonotype is classed as medium-sized by frequency. The V call is TRBV28, the J call TRBJ1-1; checking the TCRdb D call of TRBD1 is not possible without DNA. The CDR3 extends over 15 amino acids. CDR1 and CDR2 from the germline V gene are MDHEN and SYDVKM. The CDR3 protein is CASSPLWGMNTEAFF. Full variable domain (outside the CDR3, taken from reference TRBV28 and TRBJ1-1): DVKVTQSSRYLVKRTGEKVFLECVQDMDHENMFWYRQDPGLGLRLIYFSYDVKMKEKGDIPEGYSVSREKKERFSLILESASTNQTSMYLCASSPLWGMNTEAFFGQGTRLTVV.

The V call is TRBV27, the J call TRBJ1-5. CDR1 and CDR2 (germline): MNHEY, SMNVEV (reference sequence). The CDR3 extends over 13 amino acids. This CDR3 reads CASSLSAGQPQHF.

The V gene is TRBV29-1, the J gene TRBJ2-3; checking the TCRdb D call of TRBD1 is not possible without DNA. Germline CDR1 SQVTM, CDR2 ANQGSEA. The CDR3 spans 14 residues. This CDR3 is CTISHPGGGDTQYF.

V gene TRBV3-1 combines with J gene TRBJ2-2; there is no DNA to check the TCRdb D call of TRBD1. Germline CDR1 is LGHDT and CDR2 is YNNKEL (reference sequence). The CDR3 covers 16 residues. The CDR3 spells CASSQAARINTGELFF.

J is TRBJ2-1 and V is TRBV19; TCRdb reports TRBD2, a call that lacks DNA to check it against. This CDR3 contains 20 residues. Germline CDR1 and CDR2: LNHDA and SQIVND (reference sequence). CDR3 amino acids: CASSITPGLAGDPTYNEQFF.

The chain is built from TRBV30 and TRBJ2-1; TCRdb's D gene call, TRBD1, goes unchecked for lack of DNA. The CDR3 length is 16 residues. CDR1 and CDR2 from the germline V gene are GTSNPN and SVGIG (reference sequence). The CDR3 is CAWAVKRTGTYNEQFF. Full variable domain (outside the CDR3, taken from reference TRBV30 and TRBJ2-1): SQTIHQWPATLVQPVGSPLSLECTVEGTSNPNLYWYRQAAGRGLQLLFYSVGIGQISSEVPQNLSASRPQDRQFILSSKKLLLSDSGFYLCAWAVKRTGTYNEQFFGPGTRLTVL.